The 25 T cell receptor beta chains given below trace back to one sample, sequenced in a study of blood T cell repertoires in COVID-19. TCRdb's table, derived via immunoSEQ multiplex PCR, lists solely in-frame clones and lacks some. The sample has 65,000 to 80,000 clones, approximately 84% seen once. Sequencing input: peripheral blood. The source is a human donor in a cohort sampled during active COVID-19.

The CDR3 loop is CATSIYSGETQYF. Here the CDR3 DNA reads TGTGCCACCAGCATTTATAGCGGAGAGACCCAGTACTTC. The chain uses TRBV15 and TRBJ2-5, with D possibly TRBD2 on 6 matching bases. The germline V and J ends were trimmed by 4 bases and 4 bases, with 10 bases remaining between them. CDR3 length equals 13 residues. Germline V gene lookup returns CDR1 LNHNV and CDR2 YYDKDF (reference sequence). Full variable domain (remainder filled in from reference TRBV15 and TRBJ2-5): DAMVIQNPRYQVTQFGKPVTLSCSQTLNHNVMYWYQQKSSQAPKLLFHYYDKDFNNEADTPDNFQSRRPNTSFCFLDIRSPGLGDTAMYLCATSIYSGETQYFGPGTRLLVL.

The V gene is TRBV29-1, the J gene TRBJ1-3, with D possibly TRBD1 on 5 matching bases. V was shortened by 7 bases and J by 4 bases, with 11 bases between the two germline ends. There are 12 residues in the CDR3. Germline V gene sequence: CDR1 SQVTM, CDR2 ANQGSEA. The CDR3 protein is CSAGGTGNTIYF. CDR3 nucleotides: TGCAGCGCTGGAGGGACCGGAAACACCATATATTTT.

This clone was counted a single time. This sequence joins TRBV12-3 or TRBV12-4 and TRBJ2-6; D not certain. The CDR3 runs 13 residues. The V and J ends lost 6 bases and 0 bases respectively, with 3 bases between them. In DNA, the CDR3 is TGTGCCAGCAGAGCCTCTGGGGCCAACGTCCTGACTTTC. It codes for CASRASGANVLTF.

The chain combines TRBV2 with TRBJ1-2; 7 bases are shared with TRBD1. Germline V gene data show CDR1 as SNHLY and CDR2 as FYNNEI. The trim removed 6 bases at V and 8 bases at J, leaving 12 bases unmatched. The CDR3 runs 14 residues. CDR3 in amino acids: CASSDAGTVDGYTF. CDR3 coding DNA: TGTGCCAGCAGCGACGCGGGGACAGTGGACGGCTACACCTTC.

The rearrangement uses TRBV6-1 and TRBJ1-3; D is ambiguous. The V end was cut by 3 bases, the J end by 0 bases, with 3 bases between. This CDR3 comprises 13 residues. Per the germline V gene, CDR1 is MNHNS and CDR2 is SASEGT. CDR3 nucleotide sequence: TGTGCCAGCAGTGAGAGCTCTGGAAACACCATATATTTT. Translation gives CASSESSGNTIYF.

The V gene is TRBV5-1, the J gene TRBJ2-5; 8 positions match TRBD1. Germline CDR1 and CDR2: SGHRS and YFSETQ. The CDR3 runs to 14 residues. Trimming at V came to 4 bases and at J to 1 base, leaving 3 bases not matched to a gene. The CDR3 loop reads CASSQTGGQETQYF. In DNA form, the CDR3 reads TGCGCCAGCAGCCAAACAGGGGGCCAAGAGACCCAGTACTTC.

The chain combines TRBV20-1 with TRBJ1-2, with D perhaps matching TRBD1 (6 bases). The CDR3 consists of 13 residues. CDR1 and CDR2 (germline): DFQATT, SNEGSKA (reference sequence). Trimming removed 3 bases at V and 5 bases at J, with 13 bases between. The CDR3 bases are TGCAGTGCTAGTGGGGGGCTTAGGTATGGCTACACCTTC. It encodes CSASGGLRYGYTF.

The chain uses TRBV3-1 (or the pseudogene TRBV3-2) and TRBJ2-2; D is unclear. There are 13 residues in the CDR3. CDR1 and CDR2 from the germline V gene are LGHDT and YNNKEL (reference sequence). Between the trimmed V and J ends, which lost 4 bases and 6 bases, there was a span of 9 bases. The chain's CDR3 is CASSRLTSGELFF. CDR3 DNA: TGTGCCAGCAGCCGACTCACATCCGGGGAGCTGTTTTTT.

This clone was seen only once. The chain joins TRBV24-1 to TRBJ2-1; 13 nucleotides match TRBD2. CDR3 size: 16 residues. Germline V CDR1 and CDR2: KGHDR, SFDVKD. Germline trimming cut 0 bases from V and 5 bases from J; bases unmatched to any gene: 0. In nucleotides, the CDR3 is TGTGCCACCAGTGATTTGGGACTAGCGGGGGACAATGAGCAGTTCTTC. Residues: CATSDLGLAGDNEQFF.

The sample holds one count of this clone. The rearrangement links TRBV3-1 (or the pseudogene TRBV3-2) to TRBJ2-7; 13 bases are shared with TRBD2. The CDR3 covers 16 residues. The germline CDR1 and CDR2 sequences are LGHDT and YNNKEL (reference sequence). The ends lost 4 bases at V and 2 bases at J; junction bases unmatched: 5. The CDR3 here is CASSRITSGGAYEQYF. CDR3 nucleotides: TGTGCCAGCAGCCGTATCACTAGCGGGGGGGCCTACGAGCAGTACTTC.

This clone was seen a single time. This rearrangement joins TRBV18 to TRBJ1-4, with a weak D call TRBD1 (6 bases). The CDR3 consists of 15 residues. Germline lookup yields CDR1 KGHSH and CDR2 LQKENI. Trimming shortened V by 2 bases and J by 5 bases, and 12 bases separated the two germline ends. CDR3 sequence (DNA): TGTGCCAGCTCACCAAACACAGGGCGGAATGAAAAACTGTTTTTT. Its protein is CASSPNTGRNEKLFF.

This chain connects TRBV7-9 to TRBJ2-1; tentative D call: TRBD2 (5 bases). This CDR3 is 15 amino acids long. Germline CDR1 is SEHNR and CDR2 is FQNEAQ (reference sequence). V was cut by 1 base and J by 9 bases, with 16 bases left in between. Here the CDR3 DNA reads TGTGCCAGCAGCTTAGACACGGGCCCTCGGGGTGAGCAGTTCTTC. Protein product: CASSLDTGPRGEQFF.

This rearrangement joins TRBV5-1 to TRBJ2-3, with 7 bases fitting TRBD2. CDR1 and CDR2 (germline): SGHRS, YFSETQ. The CDR3 runs to 15 residues. The V and J ends lost 2 bases and 1 base, in that order; junction bases with no gene match: 4. The chain's CDR3 is CASSFQAGGTDTQYF. CDR3 in DNA: TGCGCCAGCAGCTTCCAGGCGGGAGGCACAGATACGCAGTATTTT.

This chain joins TRBV14 and TRBJ1-6; 7 positions match TRBD1. The CDR3 extends over 16 amino acids. Germline V CDR1 and CDR2: SGHDN, FVKESK. The ends lost 3 bases at V and 5 bases at J; junction bases unmatched: 7. The CDR3 is CASSQTGTVNNSPLHF. The DNA for the CDR3 is TGTGCCAGCAGCCAGACCGGGACAGTCAATAATTCACCCCTCCACTTT.

The CDR3 sequence: CASSLTGTKETQYF. Here the CDR3 DNA reads TGTGCCAGCAGCTTAACGGGGACTAAAGAGACCCAGTACTTC. V is TRBV11-1 and J is TRBJ2-5, with 7 bases fitting TRBD2. Losses at the gene ends were 2 bases for V and 3 bases for J; bases not matched to a gene: 3. Looked up from germline, CDR1 is SGHAT and CDR2 is FQDESV (reference sequence). The CDR3 loop spans 14 amino acids.

The V call is TRBV5-4, the J call TRBJ2-7; 9 bases match TRBD1. Trimming took 4 bases from V and 3 from J; bases not matched to a gene: 8. Germline loops: CDR1 SGHNT, CDR2 YYREEE (reference sequence). The CDR3 covers 15 residues. CDR3 sequence reads: CASSDRQGGNYEQYF. The DNA for the CDR3 is TGTGCCAGCAGCGATAGACAGGGGGGAAACTACGAGCAGTACTTC.

The rearrangement uses TRBV27 and TRBJ2-7; 7 nucleotides align to TRBD2. Losses at the gene ends were 1 base for V and 7 bases for J; bases not matched to a gene: 19. This CDR3 has 18 residues. Germline V lookup: CDR1 MNHEY, CDR2 SMNVEV (reference sequence). The CDR3: CASSLYGSVGGGPKEQYF. The CDR3 DNA follows: TGTGCCAGCAGTTTATACGGTTCCGTTGGGGGAGGGCCGAAAGAGCAGTACTTC.

The V and J genes are TRBV28 and TRBJ2-5; 7 bases map to TRBD2. Losses at the gene ends were 2 bases for V and 2 bases for J; bases not matched to a gene: 11. Per germline, CDR1 MDHEN and CDR2 SYDVKM. There are 17 residues in the CDR3. The CDR3 sequence is CASSLGGASGKQETQYF. The CDR3 nucleotides are TGTGCCAGCAGTTTAGGTGGGGCTAGCGGAAAACAAGAGACCCAGTACTTC.

V and J are TRBV11-2 and TRBJ2-4; 9 nucleotides agree with TRBD1. The V segment lost 5 bases and the J segment 4 bases; nucleotides outside the gene matches: 15. Looked up from germline, CDR1 is SGHAT and CDR2 is FQNNGV. The CDR3 is 18 amino acids. As DNA, the CDR3 is TGTGCCAGCAGCCCAAAGGGGACAGGGAGAGGGGTGAAAAACATTCAGTACTTC. Residues: CASSPKGTGRGVKNIQYF.

V is TRBV28 and J is TRBJ1-4, with TRBD1 matching over 7 bases. CDR3 length: 16 amino acids. J was trimmed by 0 bases and V by 4 bases; bases with no gene match: 5. The germline V gene has CDR1 MDHEN and CDR2 SYDVKM. The CDR3 nucleotides are TGTGCCAGCAGTTCCCCGGGGACAGCAACTAATGAAAAACTGTTTTTT. Its translation is CASSSPGTATNEKLFF. Filled out from reference TRBV28 and TRBJ1-4, the complete variable domain reads DVKVTQSSRYLVKRTGEKVFLECVQDMDHENMFWYRQDPGLGLRLIYFSYDVKMKEKGDIPEGYSVSREKKERFSLILESASTNQTSMYLCASSSPGTATNEKLFFGSGTQLSVL.

This clone was picked up one time. The chain has TRBV11-2 and TRBJ1-3; D call uncertain. This CDR3 spans 15 amino acids. With 5 bases removed from V and 4 bases from J, the gap between germline ends came to 15 bases. Germline-derived CDR1 and CDR2 are SGHAT and FQNNGV. DNA for the CDR3: TGTGCCAGCAGCCGGGCCACCGGGATAGGAAACACCATATATTTT. This translates into CASSRATGIGNTIYF.

The chain employs TRBV6-6 and TRBJ1-2, with unresolved D. V lost 4 bases, J lost 3 bases, and 15 bases lay in between. The germline V gene has CDR1 MNHNY and CDR2 SVGAGI (reference sequence). CDR3 length: 15 residues. This chain's CDR3 is CASSFGSLNDYGYTF. Written as DNA, the CDR3 is TGTGCCAGCAGTTTCGGGTCCCTAAATGACTATGGCTACACCTTC.

The rearrangement links TRBV5-1 to TRBJ1-6; no definite D call. CDR3 length: 16 residues. Germline CDR1 and CDR2: SGHRS and YFSETQ. V lost 0 bases and J 0 bases, leaving 7 bases between the germline ends. CDR3 nucleotides: TGCGCCAGCAGCTTGGGCGATAGCTCCTATAATTCACCCCTCCACTTT. This sequence encodes CASSLGDSSYNSPLHF.

The chain links TRBV14 to TRBJ2-7, with 8 bases fitting TRBD1. Germline loops: CDR1 SGHDN, CDR2 FVKESK. The CDR3 length is 14 residues. V shed 3 bases and J 1 base; nucleotides not matched to a gene: 2. The CDR3, as DNA: TGTGCCAGCAGCCATCAGGGGGCATCCTACGAGCAGTACTTC. Translation gives CASSHQGASYEQYF.

This clone was picked up a small number of times. For the CDR3, the DNA is TGTGCCAGCAGCAAAGTTCCCCGGCTACTAGCGGACTCCTACAATGAGCAGTTCTTC. Its translation is CASSKVPRLLADSYNEQFF. The J gene is TRBJ2-1, the V gene TRBV21-1; TRBD2 is taken as the D call from the table, unchecked against the DNA. TRBV21-1 is an annotated pseudogene. The CDR3 runs 19 residues.